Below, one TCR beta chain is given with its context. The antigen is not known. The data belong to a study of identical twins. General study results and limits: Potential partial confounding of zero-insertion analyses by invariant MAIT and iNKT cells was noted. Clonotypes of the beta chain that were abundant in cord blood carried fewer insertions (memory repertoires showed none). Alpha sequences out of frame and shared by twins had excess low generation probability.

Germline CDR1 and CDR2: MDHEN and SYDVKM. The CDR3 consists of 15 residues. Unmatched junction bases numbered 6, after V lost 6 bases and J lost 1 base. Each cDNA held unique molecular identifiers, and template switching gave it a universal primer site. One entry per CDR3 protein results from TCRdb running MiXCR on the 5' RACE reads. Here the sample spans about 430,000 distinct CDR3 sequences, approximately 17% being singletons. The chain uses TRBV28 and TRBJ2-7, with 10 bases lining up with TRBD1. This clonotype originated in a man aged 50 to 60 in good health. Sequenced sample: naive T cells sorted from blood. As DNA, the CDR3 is TGTGCCAGCAGCCCTTCGGGACAGGGGTCCTACGAGCAGTACTTC. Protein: CASSPSGQGSYEQYF.